Listed below are T cell receptor beta chains from one sample, sequenced in a study of shared clonotypes between healthy human individuals. Assay: immunoSEQ multiplex PCR; the TCRdb copy retains only in-frame clones and omits some. The sample has about 2.4 million clones, over 85% seen once; the top ten hold 0.35% to 0.45%. Source material: naive CD4+ T cells from PBMCs. These receptors all come from a man between 18 and 35 years old in good health. Some clones in this sample may be carry-over from other donors' samples. The CDR3 runs from the conserved cysteine through the conserved F or W. Fields, in order: D gene, clone size, V gene, J gene, CDR3 protein, CDR3 DNA. The D gene is left open where the match is weak. Some rows have no size entry. The others give once, few or many, or a class for an expanded clone.

D gene: .; clone size: .; V gene: TRBV9; J gene: TRBJ2-3; CDR3 protein: CASSAGNTDTQYF; CDR3 DNA: TGTGCCAGCAGCGCGGGAAACACAGATACGCAGTATTTT
D gene: .; clone size: .; V gene: TRBV19; J gene: TRBJ1-2; CDR3 protein: CASSMGDYGYTF; CDR3 DNA: TGTGCCAGTAGTATGGGTGACTATGGCTACACCTTC
D gene: .; clone size: .; V gene: TRBV5-1; J gene: TRBJ2-3; CDR3 protein: CASSLEGLAGDTQYF; CDR3 DNA: TGCGCCAGCAGCTTGGAAGGCCTAGCCGGAGATACGCAGTATTTT
D gene: TRBD2; clone size: .; V gene: TRBV2; J gene: TRBJ2-7; CDR3 protein: CASLWTSGSNEQYF; CDR3 DNA: TGTGCCAGCCTCTGGACTAGCGGGAGTAACGAGCAGTACTTC
D gene: .; clone size: .; V gene: TRBV6-5; J gene: TRBJ1-5; CDR3 protein: CASSYSGGRYEPQHF; CDR3 DNA: TGTGCCAGCAGTTACTCGGGTGGACGGTATGAGCCCCAGCATTTT
D gene: .; clone size: .; V gene: TRBV18; J gene: TRBJ1-3; CDR3 protein: CASSPPGRGGGNTIYF; CDR3 DNA: TGTGCCAGCTCACCACCGGGCAGGGGTGGCGGAAACACCATATATTTT
D gene: .; clone size: .; V gene: TRBV5-6; J gene: TRBJ2-1; CDR3 protein: CASSLVSLARSYNEQFF; CDR3 DNA: TGTGCCAGCAGCTTGGTCTCGCTAGCTAGGTCCTACAATGAGCAGTTCTTC
D gene: .; clone size: .; V gene: TRBV30; J gene: TRBJ1-6; CDR3 protein: CAWSVPGRNNSPLHF; CDR3 DNA: TGTGCCTGGAGTGTGCCGGGACGGAATAATTCACCCCTCCACTTT
D gene: .; clone size: .; V gene: TRBV28; J gene: TRBJ1-4; CDR3 protein: CASSPSGETNEKLFF; CDR3 DNA: TGTGCCAGCAGTCCATCAGGGGAAACTAATGAAAAACTGTTTTTT
D gene: .; clone size: .; V gene: TRBV19; J gene: TRBJ1-2; CDR3 protein: CASSTENLRHSRPYGYTF; CDR3 DNA: TGTGCCAGTAGTACCGAGAACTTACGACATTCCCGGCCCTATGGCTACACCTTC
D gene: TRBD1; clone size: .; V gene: TRBV4-1; J gene: TRBJ2-5; CDR3 protein: CASSQVGTGEETQYF; CDR3 DNA: TGCGCCAGCAGCCAAGTGGGGACAGGCGAAGAGACCCAGTACTTC
D gene: .; clone size: .; V gene: TRBV9; J gene: TRBJ1-1; CDR3 protein: CASSVATSNTEAFF; CDR3 DNA: TGTGCCAGCAGCGTAGCCACCTCGAACACTGAAGCTTTCTTT
D gene: .; clone size: .; V gene: TRBV9; J gene: TRBJ2-3; CDR3 protein: CASSVEGVLTDTQYF; CDR3 DNA: TGTGCCAGCAGCGTAGAGGGGGTTCTCACAGATACGCAGTATTTT
D gene: TRBD2; clone size: .; V gene: TRBV11-2; J gene: TRBJ2-3; CDR3 protein: CASTYSGRSTDTQYF; CDR3 DNA: TGTGCCAGCACCTATAGCGGGAGGAGCACAGATACGCAGTATTTT
D gene: TRBD1; clone size: .; V gene: TRBV9; J gene: TRBJ2-5; CDR3 protein: CASSVGQGGETQYF; CDR3 DNA: TGTGCCAGCAGCGTAGGACAGGGTGGAGAGACCCAGTACTTC
D gene: .; clone size: .; V gene: TRBV25-1; J gene: TRBJ1-5; CDR3 protein: CASSGAGQGNQPQHF; CDR3 DNA: TGTGCCAGCAGTGGGGCAGGGCAGGGCAATCAGCCCCAGCATTTT
D gene: .; clone size: .; V gene: TRBV7-9; J gene: TRBJ2-5; CDR3 protein: CASVNVVLGLQETQYF; CDR3 DNA: TGTGCCAGCGTGAATGTGGTGCTCGGACTGCAAGAGACCCAGTACTTC
D gene: .; clone size: .; V gene: TRBV27; J gene: TRBJ2-5; CDR3 protein: CASSRKALAQETQYF; CDR3 DNA: TGTGCCAGCAGTCGCAAGGCCCTAGCCCAAGAGACCCAGTACTTC
D gene: TRBD1; clone size: .; V gene: TRBV5-1; J gene: TRBJ1-4; CDR3 protein: CASSMTGLNEKLFF; CDR3 DNA: TGCGCCAGCAGCATGACAGGGCTTAATGAAAAACTGTTTTTT
D gene: TRBD2; clone size: .; V gene: TRBV11-3; J gene: TRBJ2-1; CDR3 protein: CASSGAGGPQGSGEQFF; CDR3 DNA: TGTGCCAGCAGTGGAGCGGGGGGACCCCAGGGTTCGGGTGAGCAGTTCTTC
D gene: .; clone size: .; V gene: TRBV6-5; J gene: TRBJ1-1; CDR3 protein: CASSYRDTTEAFF; CDR3 DNA: TGTGCCAGCAGTTATAGAGACACCACTGAAGCTTTCTTT
D gene: TRBD2; clone size: .; V gene: TRBV19; J gene: TRBJ2-7; CDR3 protein: CASTAAGSGNEQYF; CDR3 DNA: TGTGCCAGTACCGCAGCGGGATCGGGAAACGAGCAGTACTTC
D gene: .; clone size: .; V gene: TRBV18; J gene: TRBJ2-1; CDR3 protein: CASSPRLGQYNEQFF; CDR3 DNA: TGTGCCAGCTCACCGCGCCTAGGACAGTACAATGAGCAGTTCTTC
D gene: TRBD1; clone size: .; V gene: TRBV7-2; J gene: TRBJ1-2; CDR3 protein: CASSPPPGGPYGYTF; CDR3 DNA: TGTGCCAGCAGCCCCCCGCCAGGGGGCCCCTATGGCTACACCTTC
D gene: .; clone size: .; V gene: TRBV11-3; J gene: TRBJ2-1; CDR3 protein: CASSLGGANHEQFF; CDR3 DNA: TGTGCCAGCAGCCTCGGGGGAGCAAACCATGAGCAGTTCTTC
D gene: .; clone size: few; V gene: TRBV30; J gene: TRBJ1-2; CDR3 protein: CAWSDDGYTF; CDR3 DNA: TGTGCCTGGAGTGACGATGGCTACACCTTC